The 30 T cell receptor beta chains below were found in one sample sequenced in a study of CD8 T cells in ankylosing spondylitis. Overall study findings and caveats: For ankylosing spondylitis blood, a TCR beta motif of several highly homologous variants appeared characteristic.

TCRdb fed the 5' RACE reads into MiXCR, producing one record per CDR3 protein. The sample lists hundreds of thousands of distinct CDR3 sequences; 10% to 15% were seen once. Their specific antigens are unknown. The sample consisted of blood, either unsorted or a sorted T cell fraction (not recorded which). Receptor source: a male donor with ankylosing spondylitis.

This clonotype was observed at least ten times. V usage is TRBV12-3 or TRBV12-4 and J usage is TRBJ1-1, with D hard to call. The CDR3 is made up of 13 amino acids. Trimming shortened V by 7 bases and J by 1 base, and 10 bases separated the two germline ends. DNA of the CDR3: TGTGCCAGCATTAGTAACGAGAACACTGAAGCTTTCTTT. Amino acids: CASISNENTEAFF.

This clonotype was found many times. The chain uses TRBV20-1 and TRBJ2-1; no clear D. V lost 3 bases, J lost 7 bases, and 4 bases lay in between. This CDR3 is built from 10 residues. Germline V CDR1 and CDR2: DFQATT, SNEGSKA (reference sequence). The CDR3 bases are TGCAGTGCTAGTCGTAATGAGCAGTTCTTC. Its protein product is CSASRNEQFF.

This clonotype turned up a few times. The CDR3 nucleotides are TGTGCCAGCAGTCTTTGGACAGACCTTAACTATGGCTACACCTTC. Protein sequence: CASSLWTDLNYGYTF. V and J are TRBV5-4 and TRBJ1-2, with D perhaps matching TRBD1 (6 bases). Trimming cost V 5 bases and J 1 base, with 15 bases left between them. The V gene's germline CDR1 is SGHNT and CDR2 YYREEE (reference sequence). CDR3 length: 15 amino acids.

This clonotype occurred a few times. The rearrangement joins TRBV10-2 to TRBJ2-5; no reliable D call. V was shortened by 4 bases and J by 1 base, with 10 bases between the two germline ends. There are 14 residues in the CDR3. CDR1 is WSHSY, CDR2 SAAADI, per germline. As DNA, the CDR3 is TGCGCCAGCAGTGTTGGGCAGCTCCAAGAGACCCAGTACTTC. Translated, it gives CASSVGQLQETQYF.

This clonotype was observed many times. V gene TRBV2 combines with J gene TRBJ2-2; D remains ambiguous. The V end lost 5 bases, the J end lost 6 bases, and 10 bases lay between the germline ends. The CDR3 covers 13 residues. The germline V gene has CDR1 SNHLY and CDR2 FYNNEI. The CDR3 here is CASSPSGAGELFF. CDR3 DNA sequence: TGTGCCAGCAGTCCCTCTGGGGCCGGGGAGCTGTTTTTT. Full variable domain (outside the CDR3, taken from reference TRBV2 and TRBJ2-2): EPEVTQTPSHQVTQMGQEVILRCVPISNHLYFYWYRQILGQKVEFLVSFYNNEISEKSEIFDDQFSVERPDGSNFTLKIRSTKLEDSAMYFCASSPSGAGELFFGEGSRLTVL.

This clonotype has just a few counts. The chain joins TRBV5-6 to TRBJ2-7, with D perhaps being TRBD1 or TRBD2 (5 bases each). The ends were cut back, 3 bases at V and 3 bases at J, with 10 bases in the middle. Germline assignment: CDR1 SGHDT and CDR2 YYEEEE. The length of the CDR3 is 13 residues. The CDR3 here is CASSSWGFYEQYF. CDR3 DNA: TGTGCCAGCAGCTCCTGGGGGTTCTACGAGCAGTACTTC.

At least ten counts were recorded for this clonotype. V and J are TRBV15 and TRBJ1-2, with TRBD1 as a possible D gene (6 bases). The length of the CDR3 is 15 residues. Germline V CDR1 and CDR2: LNHNV, YYDKDF (reference sequence). Trimming removed 1 base from V and 4 bases from J, with 13 bases in between. CDR3 DNA: TGTGCCACCAGCAGAGTGGGGGCGCGGGTCTATGGCTACACCTTC. Translation: CATSRVGARVYGYTF.

This clonotype has only a few counts. CDR3 nucleotides: TGTGCCAGCAGCCGGGGACTAGTTGCAGATACGCAGTATTTT. Protein product: CASSRGLVADTQYF. This sequence joins TRBV3-1 and TRBJ2-3; 8 bases map to TRBD2. V shed 4 bases, J shed 4 bases, and the junction held 4 bases outside the gene matches. Germline values: CDR1 LGHDT, CDR2 YNNKEL (reference sequence). This CDR3 comprises 14 residues.

Note on this clonotype: This could be a read error, since a much larger clone is one nucleotide away. The chain links TRBV7-8 to TRBJ1-5; the D gene is possibly TRBD1 (6 bases). The CDR3 runs to 13 residues. Trimming took 5 bases from V and 7 from J, leaving 12 bases between them. The germline V gene encodes CDR1 SGHVS and CDR2 FQNEAQ. CDR3 protein: CASSRYREQPQHF. The CDR3 DNA is TGTGCCAGCAGCCGATACAGGGAACAGCCCCAGCATTTT. Filled out from reference TRBV7-8 and TRBJ1-5, the complete variable domain reads GAGVSQSPRYKVAKRGQDVALRCDPISGHVSLFWYQQALGQGPEFLTYFQNEAQLDKSGLPSDRFFAERPEGSVSTLKIQRTQQEDSAVYLCASSRYREQPQHFGDGTRLSIL.

This clonotype has at least ten counts. This sequence joins TRBV5-1 and TRBJ1-1; D perhaps matches TRBD1 (6 bases). V was shortened by 0 bases and J by 1 base, with 10 bases between the two germline ends. Germline CDR1 and CDR2: SGHRS and YFSETQ. The CDR3 sequence is 15 residues long. The CDR3 coding sequence is TGCGCCAGCAGCTTGGGTCGGACAGCGAACACTGAAGCTTTCTTT. Amino acid sequence: CASSLGRTANTEAFF.

The chain carries TRBV12-3 or TRBV12-4 and TRBJ2-2; D tentatively fits TRBD1 or TRBD2 (6 bases each). This CDR3 region has 13 residues. V lost 6 bases and J lost 8, with 13 bases in between. CDR3 amino acids: CASSPTGRGELFF. In DNA, the CDR3 is TGTGCCAGCAGCCCTACAGGGAGGGGGGAGCTGTTTTTT.

This clonotype was seen a few times. The V gene is TRBV12-3 or TRBV12-4, the J gene TRBJ2-5, with D maybe TRBD2 (6 bases). The CDR3 is 15 amino acids. Trimming stripped 3 bases from V and 3 bases from J, with 14 bases between. The CDR3 region has the DNA TGTGCCAGCAGTTTCCGGGACTGGGGGGAAGAGACCCAGTACTTC. It specifies CASSFRDWGEETQYF.

This clonotype was seen more than once but under ten times. V gene TRBV20-1 combines with J gene TRBJ1-6; 11 positions match TRBD1. The V gene end was trimmed by 3 bases and the J gene end by 10 bases; junction bases not matched to a gene: 2. The CDR3 is 13 residues long. Germline lookup yields CDR1 DFQATT and CDR2 SNEGSKA (reference sequence). In DNA, the CDR3 is TGCAGTGCTAGTGGGACAGGGGGATCACCCCTCCACTTT. This sequence encodes CSASGTGGSPLHF.

The chain employs TRBV5-1 and TRBJ1-2; D possibly corresponds to TRBD1 (5 bases). Trimming shortened V by 4 bases and J by 5 bases, and 18 bases separated the two germline ends. The CDR3 covers 15 residues. From germline, CDR1 is SGHRS and CDR2 YFSETQ. CDR3 coding DNA: TGCGCCAGCAGCCGAGGGGATCCGAGGAGGTATGGCTACACCTTC. Its translation is CASSRGDPRRYGYTF.

This clonotype showed up many times. The V call is TRBV12-3 or TRBV12-4, the J call TRBJ2-1; D gene unclear. The CDR3 runs to 12 residues. Trimming stripped 5 bases from V and 6 bases from J, with 8 bases between. In DNA, the CDR3 is TGTGCCAGCAGTGAGGAGTCCAATGAGCAGTTCTTC. Translated, it gives CASSEESNEQFF.

The gene calls are TRBV5-1 and TRBJ1-3; D unresolved. This CDR3 comprises 15 residues. Germline CDR1 SGHRS, CDR2 YFSETQ. Trimming left V 0 bases short and J 2 bases short, with 9 bases between. CDR3 protein: CASSLGENPGNTIYF. CDR3 DNA: TGCGCCAGCAGCTTGGGGGAAAACCCTGGAAACACCATATATTTT. The full variable domain, completed using reference TRBV5-1 and TRBJ1-3, is KAGVTQTPRYLIKTRGQQVTLSCSPISGHRSVSWYQQTPGQGLQFLFEYFSETQRNKGNFPGRFSGRQFSNSRSEMNVSTLELGDSALYLCASSLGENPGNTIYFGEGSWLTVV.

The chain uses TRBV20-1 and TRBJ1-2; 8 positions match TRBD1. The CDR3 extends over 15 amino acids. The V and J ends lost 4 bases and 5 bases, in that order; junction bases with no gene match: 12. Germline V lookup: CDR1 DFQATT, CDR2 SNEGSKA (reference sequence). The CDR3 coding sequence is TGCAGTGCTAATGGGGGGACAGGAGGGCGGTATGGCTACACCTTC. This gives the protein CSANGGTGGRYGYTF.

This clonotype was recorded at least ten times. This chain links TRBV4-2 with TRBJ2-3, with unresolved D. Germline CDR1 and CDR2: LGHNA and YNFKEQ. CDR3 length: 16 amino acids. Trimming cost V 0 bases and J 1 base, with 11 bases left between them. The chain's CDR3 is CASSQEGLEGTDTQYF. In DNA, the CDR3 is TGTGCCAGCAGCCAAGAGGGTTTGGAAGGCACAGATACGCAGTATTTT.

This clonotype showed up many times. V and J are TRBV27 and TRBJ2-1; D remains ambiguous. Germline V gene sequence: CDR1 MNHEY, CDR2 SMNVEV (reference sequence). The CDR3 extends over 15 amino acids. V shed 4 bases and J shed 0 bases, with 10 bases lying between them. The chain's CDR3 is CASSYFQSSYNEQFF. CDR3 DNA sequence: TGTGCCAGCAGTTATTTCCAGAGCTCCTACAATGAGCAGTTCTTC.

This clonotype was observed a handful of times. The gene calls are TRBV20-1 and TRBJ1-2; 7 bases fit TRBD1. The V segment lost 6 bases and the J segment 6 bases; nucleotides outside the gene matches: 10. Germline CDR1 reads DFQATT; CDR2 reads SNEGSKA (reference sequence). The CDR3 totals 13 residues. This CDR3 is CSATTGYANGYTF. CDR3 DNA: TGCAGTGCCACGACAGGGTACGCGAATGGCTACACCTTC.

The V gene is TRBV24-1, the J gene TRBJ2-1, with 8 bases lining up with TRBD2. This CDR3 comprises 15 residues. V was pared by 9 bases and J by 6 bases, with 12 bases of the junction left unmatched. From germline, CDR1 is KGHDR and CDR2 SFDVKD. CDR3 sequence: CATGLTSGLGNEQFF. CDR3 DNA sequence: TGTGCCACCGGACTCACTAGCGGCCTCGGCAATGAGCAGTTCTTC.

This clonotype was detected only a few times. V is TRBV11-3 and J is TRBJ2-7, with TRBD2 matching over 9 bases. Losses at the gene ends were 0 bases for V and 3 bases for J; bases not matched to a gene: 3. CDR1 is SGHNT and CDR2 is YENEEA in the germline V gene. The CDR3 is 15 amino acids. CDR3 residues: CASSLDASGNYEQYV. Written as DNA, the CDR3 is TGTGCCAGCAGCTTAGATGCTAGCGGGAACTACGAGCAGTACGTC.

This clonotype was observed a few times. This chain links TRBV11-2 with TRBJ2-5, with TRBD2 matching 12 bases. The J segment lost 4 bases and the V segment lost 1 base, leaving 7 bases of the junction unmatched. This CDR3 is 17 amino acids long. Germline values: CDR1 SGHAT, CDR2 FQNNGV. Written as DNA, the CDR3 is TGTGCCAGCAGCTTAGGAACTAGCGGGAGGACGGGAGAGACCCAGTACTTC. Translating it yields CASSLGTSGRTGETQYF. Full variable domain (remainder filled in from reference TRBV11-2 and TRBJ2-5): EAGVAQSPRYKIIEKRQSVAFWCNPISGHATLYWYQQILGQGPKLLIQFQNNGVVDDSQLPKDRFSAERLKGVDSTLKIQPAKLEDSAVYLCASSLGTSGRTGETQYFGPGTRLLVL.

V and J are TRBV20-1 and TRBJ2-7, with TRBD2 matching 10 bases. With V trimmed by 6 bases and J by 3 bases, 5 bases remained unmatched. Per the germline V gene, CDR1 is DFQATT and CDR2 is SNEGSKA (reference sequence). The CDR3 extends over 13 amino acids. In nucleotides, the CDR3 is TGCAGTGCCCTACTAGCGGGAAGCTACGAGCAGTACTTC. It yields the protein CSALLAGSYEQYF.

The chain recombines TRBV7-2 with TRBJ1-4, with D maybe TRBD1 (5 bases). V was pared by 3 bases and J by 5 bases, with 7 bases between. This CDR3 is 13 amino acids long. The germline V gene has CDR1 SGHTA and CDR2 FQGNSA. DNA for the CDR3: TGTGCCAGCAGCTTCGACAGAAATGAAAAACTGTTTTTT. Amino acids: CASSFDRNEKLFF.

This clonotype was observed a few times. The J gene is TRBJ2-1, the V gene TRBV5-1; weak D call: TRBD2 (6 bases). V lost 4 bases and J lost 2, with 19 bases in between. The germline gives CDR1 SGHRS, CDR2 YFSETQ. The CDR3 runs to 17 residues. The CDR3 here is CASSLDATSRAYNEQFF. CDR3 coding DNA: TGCGCCAGCAGCCTGGATGCGACTAGTAGAGCCTACAATGAGCAGTTCTTC.

Many counts were recorded for this clonotype. The chain is built from TRBV24-1 and TRBJ2-3, with D possibly TRBD1 on 6 matching bases. The germline gives CDR1 KGHDR, CDR2 SFDVKD. Trimming left V 8 bases short and J 0 bases short, with 11 bases between. This CDR3 region has 14 residues. CDR3 nucleotide sequence: TGTGCCACCATGGGGACAACTAGCACAGATACGCAGTATTTT. This translates into CATMGTTSTDTQYF.

V is TRBV7-9 and J is TRBJ2-2, with TRBD1 matching over 8 bases. The germline V gene encodes CDR1 SEHNR and CDR2 FQNEAQ (reference sequence). Trimming cost V 4 bases and J 6 bases; bases outside gene matches: 7. The length of the CDR3 is 15 residues. The CDR3 here is CASSSRDRLAGELFF. CDR3 bases: TGTGCCAGCAGCTCCCGGGACAGGTTGGCCGGGGAGCTGTTTTTT.

There are a few counts of this clonotype. V gene TRBV18 combines with J gene TRBJ1-5; TRBD1 matches 7 bases. Germline V lookup: CDR1 KGHSH, CDR2 LQKENI. V shed 5 bases, J shed 7 bases, and the junction held 11 bases outside the gene matches. CDR3 length equals 15 residues. CDR3: CASSSRETGIQPQHF. CDR3 DNA sequence: TGTGCCAGCTCATCAAGGGAGACAGGGATACAGCCCCAGCATTTT.

CDR3 in DNA: TGTGCCAGCAGCATAGGGGGCGGCGACGAGCAGTACTTC. Translation: CASSIGGGDEQYF. V usage is TRBV11-3 and J usage is TRBJ2-7; 7 bases are shared with TRBD1. The CDR3 sequence is 13 residues long. Germline CDR1 is SGHNT and CDR2 is YENEEA. V gave up 5 bases and J gave up 5 bases; unmatched junction bases: 6.